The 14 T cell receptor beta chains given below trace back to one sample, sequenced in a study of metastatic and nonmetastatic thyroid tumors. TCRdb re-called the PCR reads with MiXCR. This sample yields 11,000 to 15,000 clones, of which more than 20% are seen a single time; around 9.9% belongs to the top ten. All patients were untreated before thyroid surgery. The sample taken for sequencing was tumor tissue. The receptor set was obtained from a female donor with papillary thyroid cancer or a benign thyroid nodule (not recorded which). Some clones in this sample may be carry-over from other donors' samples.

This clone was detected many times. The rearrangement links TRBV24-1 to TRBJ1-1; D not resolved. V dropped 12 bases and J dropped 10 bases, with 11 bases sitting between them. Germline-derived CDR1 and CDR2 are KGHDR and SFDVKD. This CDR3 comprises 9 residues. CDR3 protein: CAPHPPAFF. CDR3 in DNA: TGTGCCCCCCACCCCCCAGCTTTCTTT.

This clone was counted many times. CDR3: CASSPNGQSRSPLHF. Here the CDR3 DNA reads TGTGCCAGCAGCCCCAACGGACAATCGCGGTCACCCCTCCACTTT. This chain connects TRBV5-6 to TRBJ1-6; D is possibly TRBD1 (5 bases). This CDR3 is 15 amino acids long. V was shortened by 4 bases and J by 10 bases, with 18 bases between the two germline ends. The germline CDR1 and CDR2 sequences are SGHDT and YYEEEE.

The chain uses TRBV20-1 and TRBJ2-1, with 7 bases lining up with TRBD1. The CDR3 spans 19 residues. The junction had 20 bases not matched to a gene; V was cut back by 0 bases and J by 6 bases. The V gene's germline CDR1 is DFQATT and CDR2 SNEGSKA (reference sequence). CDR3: CSARDEGTLKHRDSNEQFF. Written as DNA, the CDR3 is TGCAGTGCTAGAGATGAGGGGACATTAAAACATCGGGACAGCAATGAGCAGTTCTTC.

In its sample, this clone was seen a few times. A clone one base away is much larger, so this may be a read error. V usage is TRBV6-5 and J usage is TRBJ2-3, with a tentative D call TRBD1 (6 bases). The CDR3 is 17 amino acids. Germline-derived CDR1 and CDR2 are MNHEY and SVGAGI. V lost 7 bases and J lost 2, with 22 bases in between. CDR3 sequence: CASIGQSWGRPTDTQYF. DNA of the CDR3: TGTGCCAGCATAGGACAGTCCTGGGGAAGGCCCACAGATACGCAGTATTTT.

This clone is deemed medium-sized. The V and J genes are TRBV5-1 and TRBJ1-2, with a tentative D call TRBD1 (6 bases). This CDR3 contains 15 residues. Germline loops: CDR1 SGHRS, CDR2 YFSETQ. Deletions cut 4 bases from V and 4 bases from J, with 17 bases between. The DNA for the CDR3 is TGCGCCAGCAGCGGCGTTAAGACAGGAACCTATGGCTACACCTTC. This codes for CASSGVKTGTYGYTF.

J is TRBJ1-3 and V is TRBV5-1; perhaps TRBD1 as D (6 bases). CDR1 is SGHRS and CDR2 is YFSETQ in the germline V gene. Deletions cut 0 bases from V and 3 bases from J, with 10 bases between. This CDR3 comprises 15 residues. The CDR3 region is CASSLAAGDGNTIYF. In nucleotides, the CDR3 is TGCGCCAGCAGCTTGGCGGCAGGGGATGGAAACACCATATATTTT.

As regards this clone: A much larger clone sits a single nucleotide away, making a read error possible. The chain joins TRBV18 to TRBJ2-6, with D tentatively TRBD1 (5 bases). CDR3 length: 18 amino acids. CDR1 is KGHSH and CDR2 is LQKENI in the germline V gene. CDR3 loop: CASSPQSGAVSGANVPTF. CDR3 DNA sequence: TGTGCCAGCTCACCTCAGTCGGGCGCCGTCTCTGGGGCCAACGTCCCGACTTTC.

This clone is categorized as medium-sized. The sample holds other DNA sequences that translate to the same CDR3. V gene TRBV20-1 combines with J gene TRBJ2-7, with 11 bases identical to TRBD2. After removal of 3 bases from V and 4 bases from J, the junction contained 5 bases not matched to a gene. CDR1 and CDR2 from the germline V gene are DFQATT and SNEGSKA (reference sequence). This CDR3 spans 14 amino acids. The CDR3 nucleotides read TGCAGTGCTAGTCCCGGGACTAGCGGATACGAGCAGTACTTC. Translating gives CSASPGTSGYEQYF.

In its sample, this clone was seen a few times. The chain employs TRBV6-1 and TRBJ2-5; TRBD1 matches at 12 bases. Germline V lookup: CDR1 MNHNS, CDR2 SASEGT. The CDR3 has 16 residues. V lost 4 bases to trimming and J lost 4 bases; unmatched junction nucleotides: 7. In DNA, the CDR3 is TGTGCCAGCAGTGTTGGATCGGGACAGGGGGCAGAGACCCAGTACTTC. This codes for CASSVGSGQGAETQYF.

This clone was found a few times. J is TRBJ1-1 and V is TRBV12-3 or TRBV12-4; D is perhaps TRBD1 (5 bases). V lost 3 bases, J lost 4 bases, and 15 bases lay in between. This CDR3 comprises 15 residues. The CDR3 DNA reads TGTGCCAGCAGTTTGTGGCAGGGCGTAGGCACTGAAGCTTTCTTT. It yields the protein CASSLWQGVGTEAFF.

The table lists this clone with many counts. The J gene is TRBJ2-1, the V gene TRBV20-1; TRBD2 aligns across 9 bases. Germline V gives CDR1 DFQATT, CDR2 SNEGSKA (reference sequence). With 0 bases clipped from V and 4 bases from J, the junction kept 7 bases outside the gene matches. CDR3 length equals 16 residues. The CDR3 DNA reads TGCAGTGCTAGAGATGGGCGGGAGGGTCAATACAATGAGCAGTTCTTC. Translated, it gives CSARDGREGQYNEQFF.

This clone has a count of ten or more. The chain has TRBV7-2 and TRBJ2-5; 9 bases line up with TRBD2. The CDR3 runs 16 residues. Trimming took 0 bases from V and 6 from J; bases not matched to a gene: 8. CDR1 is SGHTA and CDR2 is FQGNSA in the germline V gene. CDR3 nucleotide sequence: TGTGCCAGCAGCTTAGCGGCTAGCGGGGCCCAGAAGACCCAGTACTTC. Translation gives CASSLAASGAQKTQYF.

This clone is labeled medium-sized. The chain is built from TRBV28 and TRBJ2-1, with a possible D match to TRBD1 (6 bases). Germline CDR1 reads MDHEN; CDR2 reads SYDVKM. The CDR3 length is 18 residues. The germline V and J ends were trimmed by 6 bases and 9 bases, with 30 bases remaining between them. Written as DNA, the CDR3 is TGTGCCAGCAGCACAATACAGAACAGGGATAGGTATAACTTTGAGCAGTTCTTC. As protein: CASSTIQNRDRYNFEQFF.

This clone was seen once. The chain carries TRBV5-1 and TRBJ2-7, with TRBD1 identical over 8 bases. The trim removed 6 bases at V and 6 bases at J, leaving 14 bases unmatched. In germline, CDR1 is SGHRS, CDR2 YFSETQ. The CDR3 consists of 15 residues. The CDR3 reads CASKPYDRGSGEQYF. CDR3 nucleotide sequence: TGCGCCAGCAAACCTTACGACAGGGGCAGCGGCGAGCAGTACTTC. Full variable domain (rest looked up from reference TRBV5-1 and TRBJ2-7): KAGVTQTPRYLIKTRGQQVTLSCSPISGHRSVSWYQQTPGQGLQFLFEYFSETQRNKGNFPGRFSGRQFSNSRSEMNVSTLELGDSALYLCASKPYDRGSGEQYFGPGTRLTVT.